This T cell receptor (beta chain) was sequenced in a study of blood T cell repertoires in COVID-19. The overall study: Researchers got acute and convalescent COVID-19 samples from the United States, Italy and Spain. Nucleic acid was either cDNA or gDNA, and it came from T cells, B-cell-depleted T cells, or PBMCs.

There are 11 residues in the CDR3. V was clipped by 4 bases and J by 1 base, with 2 bases between them. Germline lookup yields CDR1 KGHSH and CDR2 LQKENI. Authors' data handling: Researchers report that nucleated cell counts were estimated from reference gene primer amplification. TCRdb's copy holds only in-frame clones and misses some; the assay was immunoSEQ multiplex PCR. V and J calls and clone size come straight from that table; D and trimming were deduced from the DNA. Among 130,000 to 150,000 clones listed, around 80% were seen once. J is TRBJ2-7 and V is TRBV18, with D unresolved. The sequence was obtained from a woman older than 75 in a cohort sampled during active or convalescent COVID-19. The sequenced sample consisted of peripheral blood. CDR3 DNA sequence: TGTGCCAGCTCACTATCCTACGAGCAGTACTTC. It is translated as CASSLSYEQYF.